The clone carrying this T cell receptor (beta chain) was detected only a few times. What it binds is not known. Since all of the isolated RNA was reverse transcribed, expressed TCRB transcripts were what got sequenced. Sequencing was performed with immunoSEQ multiplex PCR; in TCRdb, only in-frame clones are kept and a portion is missing. The repertoire holds under 300,000 clones, with roughly 11% as singletons. The length of the CDR3 is 11 residues. Per germline, CDR1 MNHEY and CDR2 SVGAGI. The ends were cut back, 5 bases at V and 14 bases at J, with 10 bases in the middle. This entry comes from a study of beta chain features in type 1 diabetes. General observations from the study: When Type 1 diabetes patients were examined, their TCRB CDR3s proved moderately but significantly shorter in all four CD4+ subsets.

Researchers reported sorting CD4+ naive, central memory, regulatory and stem cell-like memory cells via CD45RO/CCR7/CD25/CD127/CD95/CD27. Purity exceeded 98% in all sorted populations. V usage is TRBV6-5 and J usage is TRBJ1-6; the D is unclear. The source of this sequence is a young man with type 1 diabetes. Sequenced material: naive CD4+ T cells from blood. The DNA of the CDR3 is TGTGCCAGCAGTACCTCTATGGCCCTCCACTTT. This gives the protein CASSTSMALHF.